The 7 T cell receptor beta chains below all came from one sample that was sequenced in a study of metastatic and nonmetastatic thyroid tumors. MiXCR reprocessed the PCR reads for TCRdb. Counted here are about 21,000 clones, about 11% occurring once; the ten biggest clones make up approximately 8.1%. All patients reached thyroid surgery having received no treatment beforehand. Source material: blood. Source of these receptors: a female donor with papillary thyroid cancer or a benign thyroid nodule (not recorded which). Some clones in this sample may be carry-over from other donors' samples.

The CDR3 protein is CASSDPTLAGGATDTQYF. The CDR3 DNA sequence: TGTGCCAGCAGCGACCCGACTCTAGCGGGAGGCGCCACAGATACGCAGTATTTT. The chain employs TRBV11-2 and TRBJ2-3; 11 nucleotides align to TRBD2. From germline, CDR1 is SGHAT and CDR2 FQNNGV. There are 18 residues in the CDR3. V was clipped by 5 bases and J by 2 bases; unmatched bases: 12.

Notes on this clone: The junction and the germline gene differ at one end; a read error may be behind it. The CDR3 sequence is CARSLGERNYGDTF. The CDR3 DNA reads TGTGCCCGCAGTTTAGGGGAAAGAAACTATGGCGACACCTTC. The rearrangement joins TRBV12-3 or TRBV12-4 to TRBJ1-2; D is possibly TRBD1 (5 bases). The CDR3 is made up of 14 amino acids.

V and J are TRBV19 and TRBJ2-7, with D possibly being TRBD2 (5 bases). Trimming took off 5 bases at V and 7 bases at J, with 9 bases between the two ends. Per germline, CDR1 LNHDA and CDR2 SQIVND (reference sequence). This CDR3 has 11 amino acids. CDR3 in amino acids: CASSDREEQYF. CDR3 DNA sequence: TGTGCCAGTAGTGATAGGGAGGAGCAGTACTTC.

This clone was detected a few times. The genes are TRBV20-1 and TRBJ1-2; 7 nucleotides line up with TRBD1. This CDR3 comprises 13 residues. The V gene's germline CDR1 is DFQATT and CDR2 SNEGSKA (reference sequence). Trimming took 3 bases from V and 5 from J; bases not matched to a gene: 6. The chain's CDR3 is CSARPQGGYGYTF. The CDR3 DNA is TGCAGTGCTAGGCCGCAGGGGGGATATGGCTACACCTTC.

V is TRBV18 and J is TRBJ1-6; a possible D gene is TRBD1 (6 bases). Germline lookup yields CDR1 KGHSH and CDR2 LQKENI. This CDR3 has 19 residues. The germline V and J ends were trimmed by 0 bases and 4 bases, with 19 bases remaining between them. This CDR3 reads CASSPPALAGGWYNSPLHF. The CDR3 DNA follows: TGTGCCAGCTCACCACCGGCCCTCGCGGGGGGCTGGTATAATTCACCCCTCCACTTT.

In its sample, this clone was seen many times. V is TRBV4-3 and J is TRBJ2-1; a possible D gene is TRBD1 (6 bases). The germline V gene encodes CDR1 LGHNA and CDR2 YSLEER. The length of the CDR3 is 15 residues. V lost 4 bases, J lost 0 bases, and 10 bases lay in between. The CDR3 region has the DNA TGCGCCAGCAGCCCACAGGGTGGCTCCTACAATGAGCAGTTCTTC. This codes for CASSPQGGSYNEQFF.

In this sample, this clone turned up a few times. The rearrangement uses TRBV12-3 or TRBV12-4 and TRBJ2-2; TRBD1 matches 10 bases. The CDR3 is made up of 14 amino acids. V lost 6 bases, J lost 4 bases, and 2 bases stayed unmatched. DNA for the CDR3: TGTGCCAGCAGGGGACAGGGGAGCACCGGGGAGCTGTTTTTT. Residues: CASRGQGSTGELFF.